Listed here is a single TCR beta chain. Which antigen it targets is not known. It has no much larger one-base neighbor in the sample; base qualities were not kept. According to the germline V gene (reference sequence), CDR1 reads SEHNR and CDR2 reads FQNEAQ. The cysteine opens and the phenylalanine closes a CDR3 of 16 amino acids. The CDR3 DNA has 48 bases and is translated from base 1. V lost 4 bases and J lost 4 bases; the stretch between them is 17 bases long. This entry is derived from a study of control samples from healthy donors and cancer patients (TCRdb year 2020). To prepare the library, the immunoSEQ multiplex PCR assay was applied. TCRdb retrieved this table from immuneACCESS and kept in-frame rearrangements only. Not all clones are present; in checked studies, unresolved V genes account for under half, and no reason is known for the remainder. The sample profile shows tens of thousands of clones; approximately 80% of them were found once. Of the sample, approximately 25% is held by the ten largest clones.

The clonotype was recovered from a man aged 60-69 years with colorectal cancer. The chain is encoded by TRBV7-9 joined to TRBJ2-1; the D segment cannot be called with confidence. Sequenced sample: PBMCs. The CDR3 has the sequence CASSSTRPTSYNEQFF. The sequence in DNA is TGTGCCAGCAGCTCGACGAGGCCTACCTCTTACAATGAGCAGTTCTTC.